This is a list of T cell receptor beta chains from one sample in a study of CD8 T cells in ankylosing spondylitis. Via MiXCR, TCRdb re-called the 5' RACE reads, giving one row per CDR3 protein. The profile shows 450,000 or so distinct CDR3 sequences, more than 25% of them singletons. The sequencing input was blood, either unsorted or a sorted T cell fraction (not recorded which). These receptors were collected from a male donor with ankylosing spondylitis. Each CDR3 is given with its conserved first and last residue. D genes are given only for firm matches. Clone size is not always given. Where it is, it says once, few, many or a class for expanded clones.

size: -; V: TRBV10-2; J: TRBJ1-1; D: TRBD1; CDR3: CASNRGIGTEAFF; DNA: TGCGCCAGCAACAGGGGAATCGGCACTGAAGCTTTCTTT
size: -; V: TRBV12-3/TRBV12-4; J: TRBJ2-6; D: -; CDR3: CASTKTESGANVLTF; DNA: TGTGCCAGCACCAAAACAGAGTCTGGGGCCAACGTCCTGACTTTC
size: few; V: TRBV5-1; J: TRBJ2-2; D: -; CDR3: CASSLGTNGELFF; DNA: TGCGCCAGCAGCCTCGGGACCAACGGGGAGCTGTTTTTT
size: few; V: TRBV2; J: TRBJ2-1; D: -; CDR3: CASSGSGNNEQFF; DNA: TGTGCCAGCAGTGGATCTGGAAACAATGAGCAGTTCTTC
size: few; V: TRBV5-1; J: TRBJ1-6; D: TRBD1; CDR3: CASSLGTGGNSPLHF; DNA: TGTGCCAGCAGTCTCGGGACAGGGGGAAATTCACCCCTCCACTTT
size: -; V: TRBV7-2; J: TRBJ2-2; D: TRBD2; CDR3: CASSLRSGRDTGELFF; DNA: TGTGCCAGCAGCTTACGAAGCGGGAGAGACACCGGGGAGCTGTTTTTT
size: -; V: TRBV4-1; J: TRBJ1-4; D: TRBD1; CDR3: CASSQLGQGGEKLFF; DNA: TGCGCCAGCAGCCAATTAGGACAGGGAGGAGAAAAACTGTTTTTT
size: few; V: TRBV9; J: TRBJ2-3; D: TRBD2; CDR3: CASSPSGRVTDTQYF; DNA: TGTGCCAGCAGCCCTAGCGGGAGAGTTACAGATACGCAGTATTTT
size: -; V: TRBV7-7; J: TRBJ2-1; D: -; CDR3: CASSGAPHNEQFF; DNA: TGTGCCAGCAGCGGGGCCCCCCACAATGAGCAGTTCTTC
size: few; V: TRBV12-3/TRBV12-4; J: TRBJ2-5; D: TRBD2; CDR3: CASSSSKTSGRIGETQYF; DNA: TGTGCCAGCAGTTCAAGTAAGACTAGCGGGAGGATTGGAGAGACCCAGTACTTC
size: -; V: TRBV20-1; J: TRBJ1-1; D: -; CDR3: CSARDIQTEAFF; DNA: TGCAGTGCTAGGGACATCCAAACTGAAGCTTTCTTT